The 9 T cell receptor beta chains given below trace back to one sample, sequenced in a study of shared clonotypes between healthy human individuals. Data came from immunoSEQ multiplex PCR; TCRdb stores just in-frame clones and leaves some out. This sample has 2.3 million or so clones; approximately 95% occur once, and the top ten carry 0.3% to 0.4%. The source material was naive CD4+ T cells from PBMCs. Subset reported: CD45RA+ positively selected. These receptors were obtained from a man aged 18 to 29 in good health. Some clones in this sample may be carry-over from other donors' samples.

The chain uses TRBV27 and TRBJ2-3; D is unresolved. The germline V gene has CDR1 MNHEY and CDR2 SMNVEV (reference sequence). The CDR3 is 13 amino acids. Trimming cost V 6 bases and J 2 bases, with 9 bases left between them. For the CDR3, the DNA is TGTGCCAGCAGGTCGATGAACACAGATACGCAGTATTTT. Residues: CASRSMNTDTQYF.

The V call is TRBV9, the J call TRBJ2-6, with 7 bases identical to TRBD2. V dropped 6 bases and J dropped 4; count of bases not matched to a gene: 4. Germline V gene sequence: CDR1 SGDLS, CDR2 YYNGEE. This CDR3 contains 14 residues. The CDR3 here is CASKREVGANVLTF. CDR3 nucleotides: TGTGCCAGCAAACGGGAGGTGGGGGCCAACGTCCTGACTTTC.

V is TRBV29-1 and J is TRBJ2-5; D gene uncertain. The J call may be incorrect, as the DNA end agrees better with TRBJ2-7. The length of the CDR3 is 13 residues. Looked up from germline, CDR1 is SQVTM and CDR2 is ANQGSEA. CDR3 coding DNA: TGCAGCGTTGAAGGGTCAGACTCCTACGAGCAGTACTTC. Encoded protein: CSVEGSDSYEQYF.

Comment on this clone: The sample has other DNA sequences that encode this CDR3 too. The chain is built from TRBV2 and TRBJ2-7; D uncertain. The CDR3 covers 11 residues. Germline CDR1 SNHLY, CDR2 FYNNEI. Between the trimmed V and J ends, which lost 6 bases and 1 base, there was a span of 4 bases. In DNA, the CDR3 is TGTGCCAGCAGCCAGTCCTACGAGCAGTACTTC. Protein sequence: CASSQSYEQYF. Variable domain in full (rest from reference TRBV2 and TRBJ2-7): EPEVTQTPSHQVTQMGQEVILRCVPISNHLYFYWYRQILGQKVEFLVSFYNNEISEKSEIFDDQFSVERPDGSNFTLKIRSTKLEDSAMYFCASSQSYEQYFGPGTRLTVT.

This chain connects TRBV9 to TRBJ2-7, with D uncertain. Trimming removed 3 bases at V and 2 bases at J, with 12 bases between. Germline assignment: CDR1 SGDLS and CDR2 YYNGEE. The CDR3 contains 14 residues. CDR3 in DNA: TGTGCCAGCAGCGCCCTTTCTGGGGCCTACGAGCAGTACTTC. It is translated as CASSALSGAYEQYF.

V usage is TRBV19 and J usage is TRBJ1-5; D not resolved. From germline, CDR1 is LNHDA and CDR2 SQIVND (reference sequence). The CDR3 sequence is 14 residues long. V shed 5 bases and J shed 0 bases, with 8 bases lying between them. CDR3 in DNA: TGTGCCAGTAGTCCGTTACATAGCAATCAGCCCCAGCATTTT. This encodes CASSPLHSNQPQHF. The full variable domain, completed using reference TRBV19 and TRBJ1-5, is DGGITQSPKYLFRKEGQNVTLSCEQNLNHDAMYWYRQDPGQGLRLIYYSQIVNDFQKGDIAEGYSVSREKKESFPLTVTSAQKNPTAFYLCASSPLHSNQPQHFGDGTRLSIL.

This sequence joins TRBV4-1 and TRBJ2-5; 9 bases map to TRBD2. V trimming: 0 bases; J trimming: 4 bases; junction bases outside the gene matches: 9. The CDR3 is made up of 17 amino acids. Germline CDR1 is MGHRA and CDR2 is YSYEKL. The CDR3 coding sequence is TGCGCCAGCAGCCAAGACCGGCGCGGGAGGGCCGGAGAGACCCAGTACTTC. Its protein product is CASSQDRRGRAGETQYF.

The V and J genes are TRBV6-5 and TRBJ2-3, with D possibly TRBD1 on 6 matching bases. The germline CDR1 and CDR2 sequences are MNHEY and SVGAGI. This CDR3 is 11 amino acids long. V shed 6 bases and J shed 7 bases, with 8 bases lying between them. This CDR3 is CASRDSNTQYF. In DNA form, the CDR3 reads TGTGCCAGCAGGGACAGCAATACGCAGTATTTT.

V is TRBV2 and J is TRBJ2-1; the D gene is possibly TRBD2 (5 bases). Trimming pared 5 bases from V and 0 bases from J, leaving 11 bases between. Germline V gene lookup returns CDR1 SNHLY and CDR2 FYNNEI. The CDR3 totals 15 residues. The CDR3 spells CASSTGLSSYNEQFF. The CDR3 nucleotides read TGTGCCAGCAGTACGGGGTTGAGCTCCTACAATGAGCAGTTCTTC.